Listed here are 15 T cell receptor beta chains from one sample, sequenced in a study of T-cell reconstitution after alpha-beta-depleted transplantation in children. This sample's TCRbeta library carried unique molecular identifier barcodes. TCRdb re-analysed the PCR reads in MiXCR, keeping a single row per CDR3 protein. In the table there are about 980,000 distinct CDR3 sequences, 25% to 35% of which are singletons. The specimen comprised PBMCs, mostly from graft donor cells, sampled 360 days after TCRalphabeta/CD19-depleted stem cell transplant. Receptors were obtained from a boy under two years old who had a stem cell transplant for SCID, so the T cells may come from the graft donor.

The chain combines TRBV6-2 or TRBV6-3 with TRBJ2-7; 8 nucleotides line up with TRBD2. The CDR3 runs 15 residues. The V gene's germline CDR1 is MNHEY and CDR2 SVGEGT. Unmatched junction bases numbered 11, after V lost 5 bases and J lost 5 bases. This chain's CDR3 is CASSPEGLDPHEQYF. CDR3 nucleotides: TGTGCCAGCAGTCCGGAGGGACTAGACCCCCACGAGCAGTACTTC.

V and J are TRBV7-8 and TRBJ1-1; D may be TRBD1 (5 bases). The V end was cut by 5 bases, the J end by 7 bases, with 20 bases between. Germline V gene lookup returns CDR1 SGHVS and CDR2 FQNEAQ. The CDR3 spans 15 residues. The CDR3 loop reads CASSAQQGFENEAFF. As DNA, the CDR3 is TGTGCCAGCAGCGCCCAGCAGGGATTTGAGAATGAAGCTTTCTTT.

V gene TRBV4-3 combines with J gene TRBJ1-4; TRBD1 agrees at 7 bases. Germline-derived CDR1 and CDR2 are LGHNA and YSLEER. The CDR3 consists of 14 residues. V lost 6 bases, J lost 8 bases, and 9 bases stayed unmatched. CDR3 bases: TGCGCCAGCAGTCCCGAGGGGGCGGGCGAAAAACTGTTTTTT. Its protein product is CASSPEGAGEKLFF.

The gene calls are TRBV2 and TRBJ2-2, with 10 bases aligning to TRBD1. The V segment lost 4 bases and the J segment 7 bases; nucleotides outside the gene matches: 3. The V gene's germline CDR1 is SNHLY and CDR2 FYNNEI. The CDR3 totals 14 residues. CDR3: CASSATGGIGELFF. The CDR3 DNA follows: TGTGCCAGCAGTGCGACAGGGGGCATCGGGGAGCTGTTTTTT.

This clonotype was recorded a few times. This chain connects TRBV15 to TRBJ2-7; no reliable D call. This CDR3 comprises 15 residues. Looked up from germline, CDR1 is LNHNV and CDR2 is YYDKDF (reference sequence). V shed 1 base and J shed 0 bases, with 10 bases lying between them. The CDR3 bases are TGTGCCACCAGCAGAGGGTTATTGGTCTCCTACGAGCAGTACTTC. Translating it yields CATSRGLLVSYEQYF.

The chain joins TRBV6-6 to TRBJ2-3, with D perhaps assigned TRBD1 or TRBD2 (5 bases each). Trimming removed 9 bases from V and 4 bases from J, with 14 bases in between. CDR1 is MNHNY and CDR2 is SVGAGI in the germline V gene (reference sequence). The CDR3 extends over 13 amino acids. The CDR3, as DNA: TGTGCCAGACCGGGGCCATCGGCAGATACGCAGTATTTT. Protein product: CARPGPSADTQYF.

This clonotype has a handful of counts. The chain has TRBV12-3 or TRBV12-4 and TRBJ2-5; maybe TRBD1 (6 bases). The CDR3 contains 20 residues. The V end was cut by 2 bases, the J end by 1 base, with 26 bases between. The CDR3 here is CASSLPTPSIRGIVQETQYF. The CDR3 DNA is TGTGCCAGCAGTTTACCCACGCCCTCGATAAGGGGGATAGTCCAAGAGACCCAGTACTTC.

V usage is TRBV6-1 and J usage is TRBJ2-5, with 10 bases matching TRBD2. V lost 9 bases and J lost 6; bases outside the gene matches: 16. CDR3 length: 16 residues. Per germline, CDR1 MNHNS and CDR2 SASEGT. This CDR3 is CASHASGGHVTKTQYF. CDR3 nucleotide sequence: TGTGCCAGTCACGCTAGCGGGGGACACGTAACGAAGACCCAGTACTTC.

CDR3 loop: CASSLPSSGGTDEQFF. CDR3 nucleotide sequence: TGTGCCAGCAGCTTGCCATCTAGCGGGGGGACCGATGAGCAGTTCTTC. The chain uses TRBV7-9 and TRBJ2-1; 11 bases fit TRBD2. V lost 3 bases to trimming and J lost 8 bases; unmatched junction nucleotides: 9. This CDR3 has 16 amino acids. Germline V gives CDR1 SEHNR, CDR2 FQNEAQ (reference sequence).

This clonotype was counted a single time. The chain uses TRBV7-2 and TRBJ2-7; D may match TRBD1 or TRBD2 (6 bases each). V lost 5 bases and J lost 4, with 18 bases in between. The CDR3 is 15 amino acids. Germline CDR1 is SGHTA and CDR2 is FQGNSA. CDR3 loop: CASSATGGSVYEQYF. CDR3 bases: TGTGCCAGCAGCGCGACCGGGGGCTCAGTATACGAGCAGTACTTC.

The V gene is TRBV28, the J gene TRBJ2-1; D call uncertain. Trimming removed 2 bases from V and 0 bases from J, with 8 bases in between. Per germline, CDR1 MDHEN and CDR2 SYDVKM. This CDR3 comprises 15 residues. The CDR3 DNA reads as TGTGCCAGCAGTTTAGGCATATCCTCCTACAATGAGCAGTTCTTC. Translating gives CASSLGISSYNEQFF.

The chain couples TRBV4-1 to TRBJ1-5; D remains ambiguous. From germline, CDR1 is MGHRA and CDR2 YSYEKL. The germline V and J ends were trimmed by 1 base and 7 bases, with 14 bases remaining between them. The CDR3 loop spans 15 amino acids. The DNA of the CDR3 is TGCGCCAGCAGCCAAGGGATGGTGCGGGGACAGCCCCAGCATTTT. Protein sequence: CASSQGMVRGQPQHF.

The chain joins TRBV7-6 to TRBJ2-5, with 11 bases lining up with TRBD2. CDR1 is SGHVS, CDR2 FNYEAQ, per germline. This CDR3 is built from 17 residues. V trimming: 0 bases; J trimming: 1 base; junction bases outside the gene matches: 4. CDR3 in DNA: TGTGCCAGCAGCTTAGCCGGGACTAGCGGATTCCAAGAGACCCAGTACTTC. This codes for CASSLAGTSGFQETQYF.

The CDR3 loop is CSAAGGKGRGETQYF. CDR3 DNA: TGCAGTGCGGCGGGGGGCAAAGGGCGCGGGGAGACCCAGTACTTC. The chain employs TRBV20-1 and TRBJ2-5, with TRBD2 identical over 8 bases. J gave up 5 bases and V 6 bases, and 14 bases lay outside the gene matches. The germline V gene has CDR1 DFQATT and CDR2 SNEGSKA (reference sequence). There are 15 residues in the CDR3.

This clonotype was picked up a small number of times. The V call is TRBV5-1, the J call TRBJ2-1, with 10 bases matching TRBD2. CDR3 length equals 18 residues. Germline CDR1 reads SGHRS; CDR2 reads YFSETQ. J was trimmed by 4 bases and V by 0 bases; bases with no gene match: 10. In DNA form, the CDR3 reads TGCGCCAGCAGCTTGGGCCTAGCGGGGGTCCCCTTTTACAATGAGCAGTTCTTC. Its protein is CASSLGLAGVPFYNEQFF.